The next 10 T cell receptor beta chains were all read from a single sample in a study of cytomegalovirus exposure and HLA in healthy donors. Libraries were prepared by immunoSEQ multiplex PCR; TCRdb keeps only in-frame clonotypes and omits some of them. The table records tens of thousands of clones, 94% of them present only once. The sequencing input was PBMCs. The source is a man aged 18 to 29 in good health and CMV-seropositive.

This clone showed up just a few times. V usage is TRBV5-1 and J usage is TRBJ2-5; D remains ambiguous. The germline V gene has CDR1 SGHRS and CDR2 YFSETQ. CDR3 length: 12 residues. V was clipped by 7 bases and J by 0 bases, with 7 bases between them. DNA of the CDR3: TGCGCCAGCGGTCGGGACCAAGAGACCCAGTACTTC. It encodes CASGRDQETQYF.

The J gene is TRBJ1-2, the V gene TRBV5-6; D perhaps matches TRBD1 (5 bases). Per the germline V gene, CDR1 is SGHDT and CDR2 is YYEEEE. The V and J ends lost 1 base and 0 bases respectively, with 10 bases between them. There are 15 residues in the CDR3. CDR3: CASSLWTPTNYGYTF. CDR3 DNA sequence: TGTGCCAGCAGCTTGTGGACACCCACTAACTATGGCTACACCTTC.

The rearrangement uses TRBV18 and TRBJ2-3; 10 bases agree with TRBD2. The ends lost 3 bases at V and 4 bases at J; junction bases unmatched: 7. CDR1 and CDR2 (germline): KGHSH, LQKENI. The CDR3 covers 16 residues. The CDR3: CASSPLTSGRSDTQYF. The CDR3 nucleotides are TGTGCCAGCTCACCGCTGACTAGCGGGCGGTCAGATACGCAGTATTTT.

V usage is TRBV5-1 and J usage is TRBJ1-2, with TRBD1 matching over 7 bases. This CDR3 spans 14 amino acids. Germline CDR1 reads SGHRS; CDR2 reads YFSETQ. After removal of 1 base from V and 5 bases from J, the junction contained 5 bases not matched to a gene. In DNA, the CDR3 is TGCGCCAGCAGCTTGACCGGGACAGATTATGGCTACACCTTC. Translating it yields CASSLTGTDYGYTF.

In nucleotides, the CDR3 is TGTGCCTGGAGTTCAGGGTTAACTAATGAAAAACTGTTTTTT. This translates into CAWSSGLTNEKLFF. This chain links TRBV30 with TRBJ1-4; the D gene is possibly TRBD1 (5 bases). This CDR3 is built from 14 residues. V lost 2 bases and J 1 base, leaving 8 bases between the germline ends. Germline V gene sequence: CDR1 GTSNPN, CDR2 SVGIG (reference sequence).

The V call is TRBV7-6, the J call TRBJ2-7, with 7 positions matching TRBD2. The junction had 6 bases not matched to a gene; V was cut back by 4 bases and J by 6 bases. CDR3 length equals 13 residues. Germline loops: CDR1 SGHVS, CDR2 FNYEAQ. CDR3 DNA sequence: TGTGCCAGCAGCTCGTCGGGAGGTGGCGAGCAGTACTTC. Its translation: CASSSSGGGEQYF. The whole variable domain, remainder taken from reference TRBV7-6 and TRBJ2-7, is GAGVSQSPRYKVTKRGQDVALRCDPISGHVSLYWYRQALGQGPEFLTYFNYEAQQDKSGLPNDRFSAERPEGSISTLTIQRTEQRDSAMYRCASSSSGGGEQYFGPGTRLTVT.

J is TRBJ2-7 and V is TRBV6-5, with TRBD1 matching 8 bases. Germline loops: CDR1 MNHEY, CDR2 SVGAGI. The ends lost 2 bases at V and 5 bases at J; junction bases unmatched: 5. The CDR3 covers 14 residues. As DNA, the CDR3 is TGTGCCAGCAGTTACAAGGACAGGGCCCACGAGCAGTACTTC. Translated, it gives CASSYKDRAHEQYF.

There are a few counts of this clone. The chain employs TRBV6-1 and TRBJ2-1, with D hard to call. Trimming took off 3 bases at V and 4 bases at J, with 13 bases between the two ends. From germline, CDR1 is MNHNS and CDR2 SASEGT. The CDR3 extends over 15 amino acids. The CDR3 region is CASSEIGDGYNEQFF. The CDR3 DNA reads as TGTGCCAGCAGTGAGATCGGAGACGGATACAATGAGCAGTTCTTC.

V gene TRBV7-2 combines with J gene TRBJ2-7, with 14 nucleotides matching TRBD2. This CDR3 has 16 amino acids. Trimming took 5 bases from V and 4 from J; bases not matched to a gene: 7. Germline assignment: CDR1 SGHTA and CDR2 FQGNSA. The CDR3 protein is CASSLGLAGAGYEQYF. In DNA form, the CDR3 reads TGTGCCAGCAGCCTGGGACTAGCGGGAGCCGGATACGAGCAGTACTTC.

The chain uses TRBV10-2 and TRBJ2-5, with TRBD2 identical over 13 bases. V shed 3 bases, J shed 5 bases, and the junction held 6 bases outside the gene matches. Germline V CDR1 and CDR2: WSHSY, SAAADI. The length of the CDR3 is 16 residues. The CDR3 spells CASSEPGLAGAETQYF. The CDR3 coding sequence is TGCGCCAGCAGTGAACCCGGACTAGCGGGGGCGGAGACCCAGTACTTC.